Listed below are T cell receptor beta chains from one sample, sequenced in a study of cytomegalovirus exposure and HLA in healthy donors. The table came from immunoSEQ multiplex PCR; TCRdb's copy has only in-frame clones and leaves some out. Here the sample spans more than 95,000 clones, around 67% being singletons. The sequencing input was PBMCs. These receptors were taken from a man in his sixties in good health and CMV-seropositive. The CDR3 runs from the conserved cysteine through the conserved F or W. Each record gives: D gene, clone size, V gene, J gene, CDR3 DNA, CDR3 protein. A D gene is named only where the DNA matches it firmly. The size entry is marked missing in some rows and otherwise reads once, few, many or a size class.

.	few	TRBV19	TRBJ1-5	TGTGCCAGTAGTCTGACAGGAGGCCTCTCTCAGCCCCAGCATTTT	CASSLTGGLSQPQHF
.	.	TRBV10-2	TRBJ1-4	TGCGCCAGCTGCGGGGGGCCGTTTGAAAAACTGTTTTTT	CASCGGPFEKLFF
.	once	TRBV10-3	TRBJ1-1	TGTGCCATCAGGAGAGAGGTGGGGAACACTGAAGCTTTCTTT	CAIRREVGNTEAFF
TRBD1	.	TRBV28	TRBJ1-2	TGTGCCAGCAGTGAAGGGGGCAACTATGGCTACACCTTC	CASSEGGNYGYTF
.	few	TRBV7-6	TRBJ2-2	TGTGCCAGCAGCTCGCTTCAGGGTTACACCGGGGAGCTGTTTTTT	CASSSLQGYTGELFF
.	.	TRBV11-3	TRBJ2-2	TGTGCCAGCAGCCCCGCTCGGGGTGCCGGGGAGCTGTTTTTT	CASSPARGAGELFF
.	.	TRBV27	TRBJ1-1	TGTGCCAGCAGGGACAATATTAGGGGCGTGGCTTTCTTT	CASRDNIRGVAFF
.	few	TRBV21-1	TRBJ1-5	TGTGCCAGCAGCAAAAGTTTATCGGGCAATCAGCCCCAGCATTTT	CASSKSLSGNQPQHF
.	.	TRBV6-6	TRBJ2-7	TGTGCCAGCAGTTACCTCTACGAGCAGTACTTC	CASSYLYEQYF
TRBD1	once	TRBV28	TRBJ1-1	TGTGCCAGCACCGACAGGGGGGGAGCTTTCTTT	CASTDRGGAFF
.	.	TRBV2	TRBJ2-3	TGTGCCAGCATCCGCTCGGCTAGGGAGGTGGCAGATACGCAGTATTTT	CASIRSAREVADTQYF
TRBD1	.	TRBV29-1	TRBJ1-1	TGCAGCGTTTCAGGGGGCGCTTCCACTGAAGCTTTCTTT	CSVSGGASTEAFF
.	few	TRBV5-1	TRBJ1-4	TGCGCCAGCAGCCCTAGCGGTACAGCCGAAAAACTGTTTTTT	CASSPSGTAEKLFF
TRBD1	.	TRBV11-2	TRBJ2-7	TGTGCCAGCAGGGTGACAGGGGAGGTGCACGAGCAGTACTTC	CASRVTGEVHEQYF
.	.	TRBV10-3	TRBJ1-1	TGTGCCATCAGTGAGTCATCGGGGGGGACTGAAGCTTTCTTT	CAISESSGGTEAFF
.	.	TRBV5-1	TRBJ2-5	TGCGCCAGCAGTTCGGCCGGGGGAGAGACCCAGTACTTC	CASSSAGGETQYF
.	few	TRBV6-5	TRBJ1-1	TGTGCCAGCAGCACGACAGGTGCTTCTGCTTTCTTT	CASSTTGASAFF
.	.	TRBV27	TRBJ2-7	TGTGCCAGCAGTAGCGGTTACGAGCAGTACTTC	CASSSGYEQYF
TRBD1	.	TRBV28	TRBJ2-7	TGTGCCAGCAGGGGGTACTACCGGGACAGGGAGCGCGAGCAGTACTTC	CASRGYYRDREREQYF
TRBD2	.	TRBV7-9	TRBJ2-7	TGTTCCAGCAGTCCCGGACTAGCGGGGGGGAACGAGCAGTACTTC	CSSSPGLAGGNEQYF
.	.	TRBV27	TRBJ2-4	TGTGCCAGCAGTAAAGGGACATTTAGGAACATTCAGTACTTC	CASSKGTFRNIQYF
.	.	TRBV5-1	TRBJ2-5	TGCGCCAGCAGCCCTCAAGGAGGAGAGACCCAGTACTTC	CASSPQGGETQYF
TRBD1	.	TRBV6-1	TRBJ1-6	TGTGCCAGCAGTGGGCAACAGGGGGCACTCCACTTT	CASSGQQGALHF
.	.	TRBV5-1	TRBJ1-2	TGCGCCAGCGGGGCTGGGGACTTCATCCCCTATGGCTACACCTTC	CASGAGDFIPYGYTF
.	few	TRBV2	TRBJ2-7	TGTGCCAGCAAGCCACGTGCCTACGAGCAGTACTTC	CASKPRAYEQYF
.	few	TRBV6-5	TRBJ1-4	TGTGCCAGCAGTTACTCAAGTGGGGCTGGTAATGAAAAACTGTTTTTT	CASSYSSGAGNEKLFF
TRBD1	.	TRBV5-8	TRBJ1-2	TGTGCCAGCAGCTTACGACAGGGAGTGGGCTACACCTTC	CASSLRQGVGYTF
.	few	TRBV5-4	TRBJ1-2	TGTGCCAGCAGCTTAAGGCAGGGAACGATTGGTGGCTACACCTTC	CASSLRQGTIGGYTF
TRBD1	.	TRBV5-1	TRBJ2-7	TGCGCCAGCAGCTTGGGACAGGGCCTCTCCTACGAGCAGTACTTC	CASSLGQGLSYEQYF
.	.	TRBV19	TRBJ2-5	TGTGCCAGTAGTACCCTAGGGGCGGGGACGCGGGAGACCCAGTACTTC	CASSTLGAGTRETQYF
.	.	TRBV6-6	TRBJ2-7	TGTGCCAGCAGTTACGACCTTACAGCATTCTACGAGCAGTACTTC	CASSYDLTAFYEQYF
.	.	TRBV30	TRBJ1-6	TGTGCCTGGAGTGGCTCGGGCGGGGGCCATTCACCCCTCCACTTT	CAWSGSGGGHSPLHF
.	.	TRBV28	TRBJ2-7	TGTGCCAGCAGTTTAACAGGGGGGGCCTACGAGCAGTACTTC	CASSLTGGAYEQYF
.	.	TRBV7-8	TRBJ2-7	TGTGCCAGCAGCTTAGACAGGGAAGAGCAGTACTTC	CASSLDREEQYF
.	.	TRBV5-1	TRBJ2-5	TGCGCCAGCAGCTCCCGGGACAACCAAGAGACCCAGTACTTC	CASSSRDNQETQYF
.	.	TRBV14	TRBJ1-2	TGTGCCAGCAGCCAAAACCTGGGGAGTGGCTACACCTTC	CASSQNLGSGYTF
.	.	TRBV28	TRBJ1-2	TGTGCCAGCAGGCCCAGGGGTTATGGCTACACCTTC	CASRPRGYGYTF
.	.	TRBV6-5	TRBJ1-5	TGTGCCAGCAGCCGCGGGGGCTCCAGCAATCAGCCCCAGCATTTT	CASSRGGSSNQPQHF
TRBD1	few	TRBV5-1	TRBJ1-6	TGCGCCAGCAGCCTGGGGACAGTAGATTCACCCCTCCACTTT	CASSLGTVDSPLHF
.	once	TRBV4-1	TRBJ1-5	TGCGCCAGCAGCCAAGTGGGCGATGGGCCCCAGCATTTT	CASSQVGDGPQHF
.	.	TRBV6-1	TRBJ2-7	TGTGCCAGCAGCCTGGGGGCGCCGTACTTC	CASSLGAPYF
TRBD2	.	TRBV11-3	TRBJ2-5	TGTGCCAGCAGCTCGGGACTAGCGGGGGGGCCGGGAGAGACCCAGTACTTC	CASSSGLAGGPGETQYF
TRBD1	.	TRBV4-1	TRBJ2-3	TGCGCCAGCAGGCGACAGGGGGCGAGCACAGATACGCAGTATTTT	CASRRQGASTDTQYF
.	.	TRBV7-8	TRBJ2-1	TGTGCCAGCAGCTTACCCAGCGGGTACAATGAGCAGTTCTTC	CASSLPSGYNEQFF
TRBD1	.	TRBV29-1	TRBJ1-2	TGCAGCGTACTGGGACAGAAAGTTAATGGCTACACCTTC	CSVLGQKVNGYTF
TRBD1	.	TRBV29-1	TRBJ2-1	TGCAGCGTTGAAGGGGGGACAGGCGCTAATGAGCAGTTCTTC	CSVEGGTGANEQFF
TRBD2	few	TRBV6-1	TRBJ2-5	TGTGCCAGCGGGGGGGGTGGGTCTCAAGAGACCCAGTACTTC	CASGGGGSQETQYF
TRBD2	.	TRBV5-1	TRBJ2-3	TGCGCCAGCCGCCATGAACCTGGACTAGCGGGGGAGGATACGCAGTATTTT	CASRHEPGLAGEDTQYF
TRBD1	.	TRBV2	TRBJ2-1	TGTGCCAGCAGTGAAAGACAGGGAAGCAATGAGCAGTTCTTC	CASSERQGSNEQFF
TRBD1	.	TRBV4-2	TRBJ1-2	TGTGCCAGCAGCCAAGATCCCGGGACAGTGAACTATGGCTACACCTTC	CASSQDPGTVNYGYTF
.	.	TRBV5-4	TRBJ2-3	TGTGCCAGCAGCTTGGAGACAGGCACAGATACGCAGTATTTT	CASSLETGTDTQYF
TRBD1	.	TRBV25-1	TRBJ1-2	TGTGCCAGCAGTGCAAACAGGGGTCACTATGGCTACACCTTC	CASSANRGHYGYTF
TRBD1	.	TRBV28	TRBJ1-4	TGTGCCAGCGGACAGGGAGTCGACGAAAAACTGTTTTTT	CASGQGVDEKLFF
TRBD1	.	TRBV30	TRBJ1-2	TGTGCCTGGAGTCCTCGGACAGGGAGTGGCTACACCTTC	CAWSPRTGSGYTF
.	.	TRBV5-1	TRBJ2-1	TGCGCCAGCAGCTTGGAACGAAACGGCAATGAGCAGTTCTTC	CASSLERNGNEQFF
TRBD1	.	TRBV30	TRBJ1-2	TGTGCCTCCGGACAGGGGGCGCGTAGCTATGGCTACACCTTC	CASGQGARSYGYTF
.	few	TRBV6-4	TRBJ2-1	TGTGCCAGCAGTGAAGGGACTGAACTAGATGAGCAGTTCTTC	CASSEGTELDEQFF
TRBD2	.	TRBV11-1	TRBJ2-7	TGTGCCAGCAGCGAGAGACTAGCGGGAGGGGGCGAGCAGTACTTC	CASSERLAGGGEQYF